This T cell receptor (beta chain) was profiled in a study of PD-1 blockade in classical Hodgkin lymphoma. Following autologous stem cell transplantation, relapse occurred in every patient, and exposure to brentuximab vedotin varied. V was trimmed by 6 bases and J by 12 bases, leaving 20 bases between them. The germline gives CDR1 MDHEN, CDR2 SYDVKM. The CDR3 extends over 13 amino acids. The method was immunoSEQ multiplex PCR; TCRdb's version includes in-frame clones alone and lacks a portion of them. The top ten clones hold around 7.7% of a sample with some 41,000 clones, around 88% of them seen once.

The source was peripheral blood mononuclear cells (PBMCs), collected before the second cycle of nivolumab. The sequence was collected from a human donor with classical Hodgkin lymphoma. The chain is built from TRBV28 and TRBJ1-2; tentative D call: TRBD1 (6 bases). The CDR3 nucleotides are TGTGCCAGCAGAAACAGGGAAACCCCGGGGGACACCTTC. This codes for CASRNRETPGDTF.